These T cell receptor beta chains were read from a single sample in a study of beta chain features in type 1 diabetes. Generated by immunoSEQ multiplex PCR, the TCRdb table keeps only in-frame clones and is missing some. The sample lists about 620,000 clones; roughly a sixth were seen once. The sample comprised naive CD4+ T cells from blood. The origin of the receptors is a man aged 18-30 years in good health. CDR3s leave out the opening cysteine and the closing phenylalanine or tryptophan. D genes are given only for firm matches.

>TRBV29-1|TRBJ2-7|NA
SVVPIGRPYEQY
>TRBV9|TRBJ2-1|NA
ASSVAVGGLVNEQF
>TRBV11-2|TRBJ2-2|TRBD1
ASSLSITGGTGELF
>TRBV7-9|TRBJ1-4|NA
ASSLAGQKPNEKLF
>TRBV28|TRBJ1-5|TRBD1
ASRRQGGSNQPQH
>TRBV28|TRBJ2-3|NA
ASSSSGGGRIRAQY
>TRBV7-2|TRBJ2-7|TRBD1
ASSRVTGASYEQY
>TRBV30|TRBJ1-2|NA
AWSVQPRASYT
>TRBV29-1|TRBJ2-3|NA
SVERGTDTQY
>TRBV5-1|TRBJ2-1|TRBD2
ASSLASGGANEQF
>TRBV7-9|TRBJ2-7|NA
ASSSPGTTRYEQY
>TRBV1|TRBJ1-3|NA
TSSQGDGEGNTIY
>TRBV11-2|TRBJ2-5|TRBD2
ASSYRLAGHQETQY
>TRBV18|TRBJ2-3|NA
ASSPDLVQGDTQY
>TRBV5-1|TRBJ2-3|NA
ASSTTTTDTQY
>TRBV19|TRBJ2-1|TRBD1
ASSILDRDYNEQF
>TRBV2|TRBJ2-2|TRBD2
ASSMAGANTGELF
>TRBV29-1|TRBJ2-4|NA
SVEVGAAKNIQY
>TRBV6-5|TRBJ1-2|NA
ASSSPQLANYGYT
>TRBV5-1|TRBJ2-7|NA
ASSRTLERYEQY
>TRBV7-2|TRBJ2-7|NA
ASSLGGPGAYEQY
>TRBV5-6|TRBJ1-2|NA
ASSLGPGVNYGYT
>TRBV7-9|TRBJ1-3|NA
ASSLGEVSGNTIY